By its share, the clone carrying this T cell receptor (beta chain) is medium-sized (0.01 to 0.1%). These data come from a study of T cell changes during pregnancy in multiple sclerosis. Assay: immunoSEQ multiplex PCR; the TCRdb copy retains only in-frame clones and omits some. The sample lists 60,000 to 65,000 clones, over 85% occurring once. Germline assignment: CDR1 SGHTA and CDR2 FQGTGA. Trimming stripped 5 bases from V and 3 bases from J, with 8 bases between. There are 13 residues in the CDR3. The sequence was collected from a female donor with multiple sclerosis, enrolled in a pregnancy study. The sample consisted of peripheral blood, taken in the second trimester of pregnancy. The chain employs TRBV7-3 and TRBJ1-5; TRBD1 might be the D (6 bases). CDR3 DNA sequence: TGTGCCAGCAGCACAGGGCCCAATCAGCCCCAGCATTTT. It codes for CASSTGPNQPQHF.